The subject of this entry is one TCR beta chain. Its antigen remains unidentified. The data were taken from a study of CD8 T cells in Susac syndrome. Notes on the study in general: That the number of individuals in its TCR sequencing and HLA analysis was relatively small was acknowledged by the study.

CDR1 is SGHTA, CDR2 FQGNSA, per germline. This CDR3 comprises 12 residues. V lost 2 bases to trimming and J lost 4 bases, with 5 bases between them. An amount of RNA that ranged from about 0.45 to 1 ug was reverse transcribed with random hexamers. MiXCR, run by TCRdb on the immunoSEQ multiplex PCR reads, gives a single entry per CDR3 protein. The sample gives about 300,000 distinct CDR3 sequences, roughly 85% of which show up once; 0.21% is in the top ten. This TCR came from a human donor with multiple sclerosis. The chain is built from TRBV7-2 and TRBJ1-1; D remains ambiguous. Specimen: CD8+ T cells from PBMCs. This chain's CDR3 is CASSLLGTEAFF. The CDR3 DNA sequence: TGTGCCAGCAGCTTATTAGGCACTGAAGCTTTCTTT.